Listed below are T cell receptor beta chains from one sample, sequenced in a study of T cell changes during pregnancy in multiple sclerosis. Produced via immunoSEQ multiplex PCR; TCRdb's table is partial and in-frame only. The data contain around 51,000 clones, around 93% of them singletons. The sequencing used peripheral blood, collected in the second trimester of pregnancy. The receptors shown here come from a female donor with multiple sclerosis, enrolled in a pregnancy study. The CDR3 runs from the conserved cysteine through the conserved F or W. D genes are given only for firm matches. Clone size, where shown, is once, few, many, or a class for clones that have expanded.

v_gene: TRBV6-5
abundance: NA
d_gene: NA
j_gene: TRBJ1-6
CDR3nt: TGTGCCAGCAGTTACGAGAAAAATTCACCCCTCCACTTT
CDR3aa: CASSYEKNSPLHF

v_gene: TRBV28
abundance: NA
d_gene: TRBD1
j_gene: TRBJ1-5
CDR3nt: TGTGCCAGCAGTTTATGGCAGGGGGCAGGGAATCAGCCCCAGCATTTT
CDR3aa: CASSLWQGAGNQPQHF

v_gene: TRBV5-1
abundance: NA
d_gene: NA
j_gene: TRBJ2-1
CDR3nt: TGCGCCAGCAGCTTGGCCGGCAATGAGCAGTTCTTC
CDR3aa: CASSLAGNEQFF

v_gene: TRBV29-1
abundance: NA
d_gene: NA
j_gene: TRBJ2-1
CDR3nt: TGCAGCGTTGAAGTTTTTGTGGAGGGCCGACTTGGTGAGCAGTTCTTC
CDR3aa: CSVEVFVEGRLGEQFF

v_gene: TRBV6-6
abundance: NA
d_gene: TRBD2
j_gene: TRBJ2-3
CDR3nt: TGTGCCAGCAGTATGACTAGCGGGTTCACAGATACGCAGTATTTT
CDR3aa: CASSMTSGFTDTQYF

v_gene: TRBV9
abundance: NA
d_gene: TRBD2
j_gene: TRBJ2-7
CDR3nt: TGTGCCAGCAGCTCTAGCGGGAGTAGCTACGAGCAGTACTTC
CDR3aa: CASSSSGSSYEQYF

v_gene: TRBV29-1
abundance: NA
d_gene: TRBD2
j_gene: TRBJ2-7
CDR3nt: TGCAGCGTCTCCGGGGGGGATGCCTACGAGCAGTACTTC
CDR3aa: CSVSGGDAYEQYF

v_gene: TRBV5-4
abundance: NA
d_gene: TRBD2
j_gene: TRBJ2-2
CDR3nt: TGTGCCAGCAGCGATGGTTTTAGCGGGAGGGCCGGGGAGCTGTTTTTT
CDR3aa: CASSDGFSGRAGELFF

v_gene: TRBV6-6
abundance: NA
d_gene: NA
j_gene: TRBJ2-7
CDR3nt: TGTGCCAGCAGTTACTCCCTACGGTACGAGCAGTACTTC
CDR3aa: CASSYSLRYEQYF

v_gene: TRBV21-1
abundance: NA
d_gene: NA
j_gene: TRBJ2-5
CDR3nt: TGTGCCAGCAGCCAAACCCTAGGACAGGGGTATCAAGAGACCCAGTACTTC
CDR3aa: CASSQTLGQGYQETQYF

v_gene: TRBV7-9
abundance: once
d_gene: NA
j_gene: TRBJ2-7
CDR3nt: TGTGCCAGCAGCCATCCCTACGAGCAGTACTTC
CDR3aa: CASSHPYEQYF

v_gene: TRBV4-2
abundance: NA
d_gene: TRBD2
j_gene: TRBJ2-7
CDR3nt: TGTGCCAGCAGCCACATGGGACTAGCGGAGGGGGGTGAAAACGAGCAGTACTTC
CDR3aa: CASSHMGLAEGGENEQYF

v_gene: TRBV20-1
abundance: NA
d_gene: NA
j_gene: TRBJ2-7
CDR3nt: TGCAGTGCTCGTAGAGGGATCGAGCAGTACTTC
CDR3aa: CSARRGIEQYF

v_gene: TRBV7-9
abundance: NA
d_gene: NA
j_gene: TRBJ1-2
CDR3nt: TGTGCCAGCAGCCCTAGGACAGTAAACTATGGCTACACCTTC
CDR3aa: CASSPRTVNYGYTF

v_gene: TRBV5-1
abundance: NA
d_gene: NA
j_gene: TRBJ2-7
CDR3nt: TGCGCCAGCGGTAGCGGAGGTACCTACGAGCAGTACTTC
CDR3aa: CASGSGGTYEQYF

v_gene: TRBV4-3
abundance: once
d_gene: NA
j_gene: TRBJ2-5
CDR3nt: TGCGCCAGCAGCCAAGAGTTCCAAAGGTCGGGGGAGACCCAGTACTTC
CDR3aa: CASSQEFQRSGETQYF

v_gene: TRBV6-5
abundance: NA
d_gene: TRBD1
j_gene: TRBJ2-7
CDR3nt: TGTGCCAGCTCACAACCGGGACAGGGAACCAACGAGCAGTACTTC
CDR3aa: CASSQPGQGTNEQYF

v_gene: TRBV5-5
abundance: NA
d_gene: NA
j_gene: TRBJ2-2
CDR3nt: TGTGCCAGCAGCTTGGGTACAGGGATTTACACCGGGGAGCTGTTTTTT
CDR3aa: CASSLGTGIYTGELFF

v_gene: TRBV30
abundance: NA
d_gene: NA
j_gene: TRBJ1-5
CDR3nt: TGTGCCTGGAATGGAGTGGGCAATCAGCCCCAGCATTTT
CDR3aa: CAWNGVGNQPQHF

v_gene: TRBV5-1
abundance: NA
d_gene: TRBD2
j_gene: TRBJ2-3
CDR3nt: TGCGCCAGCAGCTTGGAACTAGCGGGCGCTCGTACGCAGTATTTT
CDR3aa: CASSLELAGARTQYF

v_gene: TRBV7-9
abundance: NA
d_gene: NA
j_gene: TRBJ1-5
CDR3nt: TGTGCCAGCAGCTTTTCGGGTTTCAATCAGCCCCAGCATTTT
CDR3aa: CASSFSGFNQPQHF

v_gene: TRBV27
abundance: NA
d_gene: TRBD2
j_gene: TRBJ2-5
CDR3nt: TGTGCCAGCAGTATCGGACTAGCGAGGGAGATCCAGTACTTC
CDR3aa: CASSIGLAREIQYF

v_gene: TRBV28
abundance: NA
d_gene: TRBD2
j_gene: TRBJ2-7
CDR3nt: TGTGCCAGCAGTCCCCCCTTACTAGCGGGGATCTACGAGCAGTACTTC
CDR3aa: CASSPPLLAGIYEQYF

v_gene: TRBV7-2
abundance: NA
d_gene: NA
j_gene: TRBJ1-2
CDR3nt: TGTGCCAGCAGCTTAGGTACAGCCACTTATGGCTACACCTTC
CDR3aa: CASSLGTATYGYTF

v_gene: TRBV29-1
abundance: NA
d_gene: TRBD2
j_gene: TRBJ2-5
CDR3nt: TGCAGCGTTGAAGGGACTAGCGGGAGCCCCCGGGACGAGACCCAGTACTTC
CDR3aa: CSVEGTSGSPRDETQYF

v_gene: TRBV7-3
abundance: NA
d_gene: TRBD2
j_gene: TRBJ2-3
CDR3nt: TGTGCCAGCAGCCTACCGACTAGCGGGACAGATACGCAGTATTTT
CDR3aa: CASSLPTSGTDTQYF

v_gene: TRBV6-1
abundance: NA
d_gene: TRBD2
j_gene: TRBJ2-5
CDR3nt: TGTGCCAGCAATCCGGGACTACCCAAAGAGACCCAGTACTTC
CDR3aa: CASNPGLPKETQYF

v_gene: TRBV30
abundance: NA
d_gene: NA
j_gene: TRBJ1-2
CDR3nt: TGTGCCTGGAGTGCAACAGAGAACTATGGCTACACCTTC
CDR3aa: CAWSATENYGYTF

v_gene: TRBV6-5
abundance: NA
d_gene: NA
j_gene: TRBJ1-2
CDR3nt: TGTGCCAGCAGTTACTGGCAACACTATGGCTACACCTTC
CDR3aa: CASSYWQHYGYTF

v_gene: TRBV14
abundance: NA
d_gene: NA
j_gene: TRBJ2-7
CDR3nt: TGTGCCAGCAGCCAAGTCCCTAAACGGGAGCAGTACTTC
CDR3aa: CASSQVPKREQYF

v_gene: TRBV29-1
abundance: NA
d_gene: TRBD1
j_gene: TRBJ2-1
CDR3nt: TGCAGCGCCATTAATATCGGGGACAGCCCCTCCTACAATGAGCAGTTCTTC
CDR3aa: CSAINIGDSPSYNEQFF

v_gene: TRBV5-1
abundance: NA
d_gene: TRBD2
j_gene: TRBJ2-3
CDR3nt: TGCGCCAGCAGCTCATTTAGCGGGATGTTAGATACGCAGTATTTT
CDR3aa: CASSSFSGMLDTQYF

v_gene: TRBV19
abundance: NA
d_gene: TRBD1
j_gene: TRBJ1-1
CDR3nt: TGTGCCAGTAGTCCGGACAGGGTAACCTCTGAAGCTTTCTTT
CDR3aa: CASSPDRVTSEAFF

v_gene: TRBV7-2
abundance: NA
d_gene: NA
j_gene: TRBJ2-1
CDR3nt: TGTGCCAGCAGCTTATTGGGACGGGAGTACAATGAGCAGTTCTTC
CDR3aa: CASSLLGREYNEQFF

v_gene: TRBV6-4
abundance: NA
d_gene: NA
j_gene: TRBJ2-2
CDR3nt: TGTGCCAGCAGTCATAGTACTAACACCGGGGAGCTGTTTTTT
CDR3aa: CASSHSTNTGELFF

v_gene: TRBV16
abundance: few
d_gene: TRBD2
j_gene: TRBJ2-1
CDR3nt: TGTGCCAGCAGCCCCCGGACTAGCGGGAGTAGGGATGAGCAGTTCTTC
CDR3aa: CASSPRTSGSRDEQFF

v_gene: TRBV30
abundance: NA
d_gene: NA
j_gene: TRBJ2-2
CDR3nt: TGTGCCTCGGGACTCGGAACACACAACACCGGGGAGCTGTTTTTT
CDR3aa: CASGLGTHNTGELFF

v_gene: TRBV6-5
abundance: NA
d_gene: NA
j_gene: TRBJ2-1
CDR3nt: TGTGCCAGCAGGAGACAGGCCACTCGAGACAATGAGCAGTTCTTC
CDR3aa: CASRRQATRDNEQFF

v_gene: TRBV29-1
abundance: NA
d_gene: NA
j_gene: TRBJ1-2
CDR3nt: TGCAGCGTTGTTTCCGGAGACTATGGCTACACCTTC
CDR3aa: CSVVSGDYGYTF

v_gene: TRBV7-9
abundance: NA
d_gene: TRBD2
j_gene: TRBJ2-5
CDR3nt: TGTGCCAGCAGAAGACTAGCGGGAGGTTTAGATGAGACCCAGTACTTC
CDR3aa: CASRRLAGGLDETQYF

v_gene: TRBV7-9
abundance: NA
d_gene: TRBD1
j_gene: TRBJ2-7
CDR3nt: TGTGCCAGCAGCTTGGTGACAGGGAACGAGCAGTACTTC
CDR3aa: CASSLVTGNEQYF

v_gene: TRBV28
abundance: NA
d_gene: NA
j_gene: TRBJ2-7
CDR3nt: TGTGCCAGCAGTTTTGGGGGCGGCTACGAGCAGTACTTC
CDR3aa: CASSFGGGYEQYF

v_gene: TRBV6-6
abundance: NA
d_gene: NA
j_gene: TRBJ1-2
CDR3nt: TGTGCCAGCAGTTTCTCGGACAGCTTCTATGGCTACACCTTC
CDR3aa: CASSFSDSFYGYTF